This T cell receptor (beta chain) was sequenced for a study of cytomegalovirus exposure and HLA in healthy donors. The CDR3 has 17 amino acids. Germline assignment: CDR1 SQVTM and CDR2 ANQGSEA. This clone was observed once. Measured with immunoSEQ multiplex PCR; TCRdb has only the in-frame clones, and not every one. Seen here are 300,000 or so clones, 70% to 90% observed once, and the top ten hold roughly 0.96%. Sequenced: PBMCs. The TCR was taken from a young man in good health and CMV-seronegative. The chain links TRBV29-1 to TRBJ2-1; TRBD2 might be the D (6 bases). In DNA form, the CDR3 reads TGCAGTTCCGGGGGTAGGGAACCGAAGAGCTCCTACAATGAGCAGTTCTTC. This translates into CSSGGREPKSSYNEQFF.